This T cell receptor beta chain derives from a study of regulatory T cells. Study-wide findings and caveats: Hydrophobic residues at CDR3 positions 6 and 7 were enriched in conventional CD4+ T cells of CD3G-deficient patients.

A remark on this clone: Its antigen is not identified.

This CDR3 is 12 amino acids long. The V and J ends lost 2 bases and 0 bases respectively, with 1 base between them. Germline CDR1 reads SEHNR; CDR2 reads FQNEAQ (reference sequence). Primers: 52 TRBV forward and 13 TRBJ reverse. Method: immunoSEQ multiplex PCR; TCRdb's copy keeps in-frame clones and lacks some. The sample has about 30,000 clones, 85% to 95% seen once. The source material was conventional CD4+ T cells sorted from blood. This chain links TRBV7-9 with TRBJ2-5; D is undetermined. The receptor was derived from a young adult with CD3G deficiency. This CDR3 reads CASSLNQETQYF. CDR3 in DNA: TGTGCCAGCAGCTTAAACCAAGAGACCCAGTACTTC.